The T cell receptor beta chain described here comes from a study of blood T cell repertoires in COVID-19. The germline V gene encodes CDR1 SGHTA and CDR2 FQGNSA. V dropped 3 bases and J dropped 10 bases, with 13 bases sitting between them. This CDR3 region has 13 residues. Original processing notes: Reference gene primer amplification yielded estimated nucleated cell counts. This table comes from immunoSEQ multiplex PCR, and its TCRdb copy is limited to in-frame clones, with some not included. That table is the source of V, J and clone size, and D and trimming were worked out from the DNA. The sample records about 200,000 clones, about 86% being singletons.

The receptor was derived from a woman between 65 and 79 years old with acute or convalescent COVID-19. The specimen was peripheral blood. This chain links TRBV7-2 with TRBJ2-1; D is undetermined. The CDR3 sequence: CASSFSPAEEQFF. The CDR3 DNA sequence: TGTGCCAGCAGCTTTTCTCCGGCGGAGGAGCAGTTCTTC.